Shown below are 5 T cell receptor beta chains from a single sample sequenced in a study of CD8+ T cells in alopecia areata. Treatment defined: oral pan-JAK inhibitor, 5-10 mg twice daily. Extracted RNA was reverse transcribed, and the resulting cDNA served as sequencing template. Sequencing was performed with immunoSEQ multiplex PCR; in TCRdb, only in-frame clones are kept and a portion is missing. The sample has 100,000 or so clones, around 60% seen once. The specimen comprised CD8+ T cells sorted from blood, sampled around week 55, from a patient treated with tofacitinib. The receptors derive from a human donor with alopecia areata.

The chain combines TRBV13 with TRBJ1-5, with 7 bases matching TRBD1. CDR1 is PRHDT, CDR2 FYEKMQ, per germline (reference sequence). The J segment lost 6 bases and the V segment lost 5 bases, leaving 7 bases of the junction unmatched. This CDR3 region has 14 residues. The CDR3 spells CASSAGTVSQPQHF. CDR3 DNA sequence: TGTGCCAGCAGCGCAGGGACAGTAAGTCAGCCCCAGCATTTT.

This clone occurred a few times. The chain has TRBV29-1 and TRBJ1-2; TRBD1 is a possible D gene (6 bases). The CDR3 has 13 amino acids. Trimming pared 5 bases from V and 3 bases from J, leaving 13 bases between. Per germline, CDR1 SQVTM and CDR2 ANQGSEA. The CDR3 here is CSVRTVRDYGYTF. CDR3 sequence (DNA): TGCAGCGTTCGGACAGTTAGGGACTATGGCTACACCTTC.

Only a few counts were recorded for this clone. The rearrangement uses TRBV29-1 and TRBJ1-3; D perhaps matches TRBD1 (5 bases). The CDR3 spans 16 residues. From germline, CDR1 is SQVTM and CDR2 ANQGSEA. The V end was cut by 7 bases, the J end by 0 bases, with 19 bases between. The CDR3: CSARGASGNSGNTIYF. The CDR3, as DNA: TGCAGCGCCCGGGGCGCGAGCGGAAACTCTGGAAACACCATATATTTT.

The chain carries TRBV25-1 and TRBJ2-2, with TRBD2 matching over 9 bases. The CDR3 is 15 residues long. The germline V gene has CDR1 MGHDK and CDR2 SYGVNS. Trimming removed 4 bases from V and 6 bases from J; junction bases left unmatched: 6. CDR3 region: CASSGPGGGAGELFF. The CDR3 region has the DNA TGTGCCAGCAGTGGGCCTGGCGGGGGGGCCGGGGAGCTGTTTTTT.

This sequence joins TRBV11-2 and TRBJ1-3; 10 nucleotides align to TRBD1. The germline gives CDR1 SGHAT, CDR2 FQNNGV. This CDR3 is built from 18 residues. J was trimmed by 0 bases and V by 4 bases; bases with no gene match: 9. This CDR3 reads CASSWDRGLGRSGNTIYF. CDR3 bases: TGTGCCAGCAGCTGGGACAGGGGTCTCGGACGCTCTGGAAACACCATATATTTT.